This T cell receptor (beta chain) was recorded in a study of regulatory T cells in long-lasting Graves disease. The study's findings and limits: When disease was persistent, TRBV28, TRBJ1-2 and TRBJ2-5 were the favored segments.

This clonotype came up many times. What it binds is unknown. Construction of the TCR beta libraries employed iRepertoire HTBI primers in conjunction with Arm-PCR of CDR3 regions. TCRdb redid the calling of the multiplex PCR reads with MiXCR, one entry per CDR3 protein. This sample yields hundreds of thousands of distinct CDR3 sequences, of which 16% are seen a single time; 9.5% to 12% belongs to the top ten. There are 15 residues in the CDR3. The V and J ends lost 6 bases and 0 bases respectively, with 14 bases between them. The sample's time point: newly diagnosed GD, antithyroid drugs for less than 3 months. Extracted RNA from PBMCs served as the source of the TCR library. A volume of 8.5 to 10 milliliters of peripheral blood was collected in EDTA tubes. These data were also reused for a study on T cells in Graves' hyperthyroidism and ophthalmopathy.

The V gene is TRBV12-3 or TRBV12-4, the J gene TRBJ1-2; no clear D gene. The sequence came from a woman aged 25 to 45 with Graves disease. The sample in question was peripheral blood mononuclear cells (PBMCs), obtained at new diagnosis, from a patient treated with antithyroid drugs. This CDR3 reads CASSTPYKTNYGYTF. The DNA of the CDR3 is TGTGCCAGCAGCACACCCTACAAAACTAACTATGGCTACACCTTC.